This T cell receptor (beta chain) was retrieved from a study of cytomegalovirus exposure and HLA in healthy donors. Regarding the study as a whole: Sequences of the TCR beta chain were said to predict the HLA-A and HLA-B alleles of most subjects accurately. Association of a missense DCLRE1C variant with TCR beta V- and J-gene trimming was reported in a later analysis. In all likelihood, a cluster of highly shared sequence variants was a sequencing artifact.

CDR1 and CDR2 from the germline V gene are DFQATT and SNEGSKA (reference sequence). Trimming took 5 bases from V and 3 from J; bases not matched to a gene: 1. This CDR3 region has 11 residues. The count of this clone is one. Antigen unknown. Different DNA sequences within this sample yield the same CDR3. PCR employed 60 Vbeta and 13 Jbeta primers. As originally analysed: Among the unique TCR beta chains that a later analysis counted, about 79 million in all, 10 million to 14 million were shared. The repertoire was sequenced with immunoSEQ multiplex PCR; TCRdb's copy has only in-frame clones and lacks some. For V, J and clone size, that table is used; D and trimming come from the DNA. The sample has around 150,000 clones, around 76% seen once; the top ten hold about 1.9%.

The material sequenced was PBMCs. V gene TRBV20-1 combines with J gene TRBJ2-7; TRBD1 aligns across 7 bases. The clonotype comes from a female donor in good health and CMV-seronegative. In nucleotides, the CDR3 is TGCAGTGCTCGACAGGGCTACGAGCAGTACTTC. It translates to CSARQGYEQYF.